The 7 T cell receptor beta chains below all came from one sample that was sequenced in a study of T-cell reconstitution after alpha-beta-depleted transplantation in children. This sample's TCRbeta library carried unique molecular identifier barcodes. TCRdb ran MiXCR on the PCR reads and lists one entry per CDR3 protein. The sample lists approximately 170,000 distinct CDR3 sequences; over 8.5% were seen once. This material consisted of PBMCs, taken before TCRalphabeta/CD19-depleted stem cell transplant. The receptor set was obtained from a boy aged 2 to 9 with acute myeloid leukemia, due to receive a stem cell transplant.

The V call is TRBV15, the J call TRBJ1-1, with unresolved D. The germline V gene encodes CDR1 LNHNV and CDR2 YYDKDF (reference sequence). V lost 3 bases to trimming and J lost 1 base, with 9 bases between them. The CDR3 covers 14 residues. The CDR3 bases are TGTGCCACCAGCAGCTTGCAGGAGAACACTGAAGCTTTCTTT. Its protein is CATSSLQENTEAFF.

This rearrangement joins TRBV6-5 to TRBJ2-5, with D possibly being TRBD2 (5 bases). The CDR3 runs to 15 residues. V was pared by 0 bases and J by 2 bases, with 10 bases between. Germline-derived CDR1 and CDR2 are MNHEY and SVGAGI. The CDR3 sequence is CASSYSRLAQETQYF. CDR3 nucleotides: TGTGCCAGCAGTTACTCGAGGCTAGCTCAAGAGACCCAGTACTTC.

This clonotype was counted at least ten times. V gene TRBV28 combines with J gene TRBJ2-7; D unresolved. V was pared by 3 bases and J by 5 bases, with 8 bases between. The CDR3 has 12 amino acids. Germline V CDR1 and CDR2: MDHEN, SYDVKM. Written as DNA, the CDR3 is TGTGCCAGCAGTTTTACGGTGGACGAGCAGTACTTC. It translates to CASSFTVDEQYF.

The chain employs TRBV30 and TRBJ2-6, with no clear D. Germline V gene data show CDR1 as GTSNPN and CDR2 as SVGIG (reference sequence). The CDR3 is 14 amino acids. V was pared by 8 bases and J by 1 base, with 12 bases between. CDR3: CAGQRPSGANVLTF. The DNA of the CDR3 is TGTGCCGGGCAAAGGCCATCTGGGGCCAACGTCCTGACTTTC.

In its sample, this clonotype was seen a few times. This chain uses TRBV18 with TRBJ2-2; 7 bases align to TRBD2. Germline V gene sequence: CDR1 KGHSH, CDR2 LQKENI. This CDR3 contains 18 residues. Trimming cost V 1 base and J 3 bases; bases outside gene matches: 11. CDR3 amino acids: CASSPLKPLAPDTGELFF. In DNA form, the CDR3 reads TGTGCCAGCTCACCACTGAAGCCACTAGCGCCCGACACCGGGGAGCTGTTTTTT. The full variable domain, its missing parts supplied by reference TRBV18 and TRBJ2-2, is NAGVMQNPRHLVRRRGQEARLRCSPMKGHSHVYWYRQLPEEGLKFMVYLQKENIIDESGMPKERFSAEFPKEGPSILRIQQVVRGDSAAYFCASSPLKPLAPDTGELFFGEGSRLTVL.

The sample holds many counts of this clonotype. The gene calls are TRBV5-6 and TRBJ2-5; D is unclear. CDR1 and CDR2 from the germline V gene are SGHDT and YYEEEE. V lost 4 bases to trimming and J lost 5 bases, with 9 bases between them. The CDR3 spans 12 residues. The CDR3 sequence: CASSIRRETQYF. CDR3 DNA: TGTGCCAGCAGCATTCGCCGGGAGACCCAGTACTTC.

This clonotype was picked up many times. The chain employs TRBV5-1 and TRBJ2-2; perhaps TRBD1 as D (5 bases). Trimming took off 5 bases at V and 1 base at J, with 12 bases between the two ends. CDR1 and CDR2 (germline): SGHRS, YFSETQ. The CDR3 spans 15 residues. The DNA for the CDR3 is TGCGCCAGCAGACCTCAGGGCGGGAACACCGGGGAGCTGTTTTTT. Encoded protein: CASRPQGGNTGELFF.